This T cell receptor (beta chain) derives from a study of T cells in Graves' hyperthyroidism and ophthalmopathy. There were TCR beta CDR3 regions amplified from RNA transcripts. With the HTBI primer set, the TCR CDR3 went through a first round of RT-PCR. TCRdb reprocessed the multiplex PCR reads with MiXCR, giving one entry per CDR3 protein. The table lists under 400,000 distinct CDR3 sequences, roughly 13% of them singletons. Among the patients, aged 18 to 65, hyperthyroidism was newly diagnosed and had lasted under 2 months. Diagnoses rested on clinical symptoms, serum thyroxine and TRAb, thyroid ultrasound and orbital computed tomography. Between the trimmed V and J ends, which lost 5 bases and 6 bases, there was a span of 11 bases. The germline V gene encodes CDR1 SGHAT and CDR2 FQNNGV. The CDR3 spans 12 residues. This clonotype appeared many times.

The sequenced sample was blood. The clonotype comes from a woman aged 55-69 years with Graves' hyperthyroidism. This rearrangement joins TRBV11-2 to TRBJ2-7; TRBD1 might be the D (5 bases). CDR3 DNA sequence: TGTGCCAGCAGCCCGGTAGGGGTCGAGCAGTACTTC. It codes for CASSPVGVEQYF.